The TCR beta chain under discussion was sequenced for a study of blood T cell repertoires in COVID-19. In the study overall: The samples span acute and convalescent COVID-19 from the United States, Italy and Spain. PBMCs, B-cell-depleted T cells, or T cells were the source of the cDNA or gDNA that made up the material.

V was pared by 5 bases and J by 4 bases, with 8 bases of the junction left unmatched. This CDR3 has 14 residues. Per germline, CDR1 LGHDT and CDR2 YNNKEL (reference sequence). Generated by immunoSEQ multiplex PCR, the TCRdb table keeps only in-frame clones and is missing some. The sample yields about 150,000 clones, roughly 89% seen once. The chain combines TRBV3-1 (or the pseudogene TRBV3-2) with TRBJ2-7, with TRBD2 matching 7 bases. Input material: peripheral blood. The origin of this receptor is a human donor in a cohort sampled during active COVID-19. As DNA, the CDR3 is TGTGCCAGCAGCGGCGGCGGGGGTCGGTACGAGCAGTACTTC. Its translation: CASSGGGGRYEQYF.